This T cell receptor (beta chain) was identified in a study of blood T cell repertoires in COVID-19. CDR1 is MGHRA and CDR2 is YSYEKL in the germline V gene. The CDR3 is 14 residues long. V shed 4 bases, J shed 2 bases, and the junction held 4 bases outside the gene matches. Assay: immunoSEQ multiplex PCR; the TCRdb copy retains only in-frame clones and omits some. The sample has 150,000 to 200,000 clones, about 89% seen once. The TCR comes from a man aged 18 to 29 who had recovered from COVID-19. The V call is TRBV4-1, the J call TRBJ2-7, with TRBD1 matching 8 bases. Sequencing was done on a sample of peripheral blood. The CDR3 loop reads CASSLKDRAYEQYF. As DNA, the CDR3 is TGCGCCAGCAGCCTAAAGGACAGGGCCTACGAGCAGTACTTC.